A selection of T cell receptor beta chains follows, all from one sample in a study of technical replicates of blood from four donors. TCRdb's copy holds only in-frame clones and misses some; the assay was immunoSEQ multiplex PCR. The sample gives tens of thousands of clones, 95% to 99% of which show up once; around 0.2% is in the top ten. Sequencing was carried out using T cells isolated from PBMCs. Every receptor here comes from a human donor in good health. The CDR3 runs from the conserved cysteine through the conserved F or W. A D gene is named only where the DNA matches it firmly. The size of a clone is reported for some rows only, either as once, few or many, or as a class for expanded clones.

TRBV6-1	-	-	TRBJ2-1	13	TGTGCCAGCAGGAGTAATTCCTACAATGAGCAGTTCTTC	CASRSNSYNEQFF
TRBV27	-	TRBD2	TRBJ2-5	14	TGTGCCAGCAGTCTAGCGGGAGGGCTTGAGACCCAGTACTTC	CASSLAGGLETQYF
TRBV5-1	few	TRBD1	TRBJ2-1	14	TGCGCCAGCAGCACCGGGACAGCCTACAATGAGCAGTTCTTC	CASSTGTAYNEQFF
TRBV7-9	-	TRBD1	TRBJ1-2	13	TGTGCCAGCAGCTTCGGGACAGGGGAAGGCTACACCTTC	CASSFGTGEGYTF
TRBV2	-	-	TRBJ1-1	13	TGTGCCAGCTCGGGACTGAGGAACACTGAAGCTTTCTTT	CASSGLRNTEAFF
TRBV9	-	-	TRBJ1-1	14	TGTGCCAGCAGCGTAGGGGCAAGACAGTATGAAGCTTTCTTT	CASSVGARQYEAFF
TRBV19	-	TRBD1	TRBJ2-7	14	TGTGCCAGTAGTATCCGGGACAGGCCCTACGAGCAGTACTTC	CASSIRDRPYEQYF
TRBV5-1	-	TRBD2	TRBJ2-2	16	TGCGCCAGCAGCTTCACTAGCGGGAGGGGCACCGGGGAGCTGTTTTTT	CASSFTSGRGTGELFF
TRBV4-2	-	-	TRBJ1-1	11	TGTGCCAGCGGGTGGGGCGCTGAAGCTTTCTTT	CASGWGAEAFF
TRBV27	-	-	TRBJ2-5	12	TGTGCCAGCAGTACGGTCGGAGAGACCCAGTACTTC	CASSTVGETQYF
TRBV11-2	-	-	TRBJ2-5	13	TGTGCCAGCAGCAACATAGCAGCTGGGACCCAGTACTTC	CASSNIAAGTQYF
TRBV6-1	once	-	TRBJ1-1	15	TGTGCCAGCAGTGAAACGGCGGCAGCGAACACTGAAGCTTTCTTT	CASSETAAANTEAFF
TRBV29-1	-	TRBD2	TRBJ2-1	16	TGCAGCGCCCGACTAGCGGGAGGTCTTATCGCTTATGAGCAGTTCTTC	CSARLAGGLIAYEQFF
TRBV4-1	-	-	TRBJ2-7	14	TGCGCCAGCAGCCAACTCGAACATACCTACGAGCAGTACTTC	CASSQLEHTYEQYF
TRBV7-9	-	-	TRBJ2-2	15	TGTGCCAGCAGCCAACTAGGCGGGAACACCGGGGAGCTGTTTTTT	CASSQLGGNTGELFF
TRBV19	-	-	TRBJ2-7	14	TGTGCCAGTAGTATTGGTTTTAGAACCTACGAGCAGTACTTC	CASSIGFRTYEQYF
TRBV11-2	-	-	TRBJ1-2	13	TGTGCCAGCAGCTCAATACAGGGTTATGGCTACACCTTC	CASSSIQGYGYTF
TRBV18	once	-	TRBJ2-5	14	TGTGCCAGCTCACCCGAGGTCCAAGGAGAGACCCAGTACTTC	CASSPEVQGETQYF
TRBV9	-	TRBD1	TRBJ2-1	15	TGTGCCAGCAGCCCCTGGGACAGAGAGATGAATGAGCAGTTCTTC	CASSPWDREMNEQFF
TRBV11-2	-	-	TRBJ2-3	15	TGTGCCAGCAGCTTCTATAGTACGCTACCAGATACGCAGTATTTT	CASSFYSTLPDTQYF
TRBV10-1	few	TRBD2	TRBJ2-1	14	TGCGCCAGCAGTAGCGGACTAGCGCGCAATGAGCAGTTCTTC	CASSSGLARNEQFF
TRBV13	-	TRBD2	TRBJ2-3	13	TGTGCCAGCAGCTTAGCGGGAGGAGATACGCAGTATTTT	CASSLAGGDTQYF
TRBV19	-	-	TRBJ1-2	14	TGTGCCAGTAGTACTATAGAGGTTTACTATGGCTACACCTTC	CASSTIEVYYGYTF
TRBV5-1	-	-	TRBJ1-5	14	TGCGCCAGCAGCTTGGGGGAGTTGGGTCAGCCCCAGCATTTT	CASSLGELGQPQHF
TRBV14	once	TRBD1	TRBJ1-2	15	TGTGCCAGCAGCCAAGACAGGGGGCGGTCGTTCGGCTACACCTTC	CASSQDRGRSFGYTF
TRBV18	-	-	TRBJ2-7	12	TGTGCCAGCTCACCAGGCGGCTACGAGCAGTACTTC	CASSPGGYEQYF
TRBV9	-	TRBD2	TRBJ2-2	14	TGTGCCAGCAGCGTAGGGGGGGGCACCGGGGAGCTGTTTTTT	CASSVGGGTGELFF
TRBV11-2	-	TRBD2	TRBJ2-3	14	TGTGCCAGCAGCTTGACTAGCGGATCAGATACGCAGTATTTT	CASSLTSGSDTQYF
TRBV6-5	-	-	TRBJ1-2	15	TGTGCCAGCAGTTACTCTCATGGGGGCAGCTATGGCTACACCTTC	CASSYSHGGSYGYTF
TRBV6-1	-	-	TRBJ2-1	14	TGTGCCAGCAGTGTCACCGGGAGTAGCACTGAGCAGTTCTTC	CASSVTGSSTEQFF
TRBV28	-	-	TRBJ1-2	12	TGTGCCAGCAGCCCGGGAGCCTATGGCTACACCTTC	CASSPGAYGYTF
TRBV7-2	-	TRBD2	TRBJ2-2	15	TGTGCCAGCAGTTTTAGCGGGACCCGAACCGGGGAGCTGTTTTTT	CASSFSGTRTGELFF
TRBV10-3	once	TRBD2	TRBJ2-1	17	TGTGCCATCAGGACCGGGACTAGCGGGAAAAGCTACAATGAGCAGTTCTTC	CAIRTGTSGKSYNEQFF
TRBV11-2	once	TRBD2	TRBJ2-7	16	TGTGCCAGCAGCCCACTAGCGGGAGGGCCCTCGTACGAGCAGTACTTC	CASSPLAGGPSYEQYF
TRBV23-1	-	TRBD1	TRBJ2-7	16	TGCGCCAGCAGTCAATCCGAAGGGGGACAGTCCTACGAGCAGTACTTC	CASSQSEGGQSYEQYF
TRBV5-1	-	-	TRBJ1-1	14	TGCGCCAGCAGCTTGTATGGAGGGACTTACGAAGCTTTCTTT	CASSLYGGTYEAFF
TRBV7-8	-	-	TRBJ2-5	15	TGTGCCAGCAGCTTAGCTGGAGGACAGCAAGAGACCCAGTACTTC	CASSLAGGQQETQYF
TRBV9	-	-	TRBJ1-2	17	TGTGCCAGCAGCGCCACCTTGAGCGGCAGCTTTTCCTATGGCTACACCTTC	CASSATLSGSFSYGYTF
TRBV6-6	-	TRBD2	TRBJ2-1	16	TGTGCCAGCAGTTTTAGCGGGAGCGCGGCCTACAATGAGCAGTTCTTC	CASSFSGSAAYNEQFF
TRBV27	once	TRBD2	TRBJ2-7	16	TGTGCCAGCAGTTTACTGTTAGCGGGAGGTCCCTACGAGCAGTACTTC	CASSLLLAGGPYEQYF
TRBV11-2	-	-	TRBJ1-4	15	TGTGCCAGCAGCTTTTACAGGGCACCTAATGAAAAACTGTTTTTT	CASSFYRAPNEKLFF